These 26 T cell receptor beta chains were sequenced from one sample in a study of T cell repertoires in cytomegalovirus infection. The antigens these receptors bind are not known. TCRdb fed the reads into MiXCR, producing one record per CDR3 protein. The sample lists about 570,000 distinct CDR3 sequences, roughly 43% occurring once. The sample here was cultured PBMCs, taken from culture after CMV antigen stimulation. The receptors were sampled from a human donor in good health (CMV status not recorded). Some clones in this sample may be carry-over from other donors' samples.

This clonotype was seen a handful of times. This rearrangement joins TRBV7-2 to TRBJ2-7; 8 bases line up with TRBD1. CDR3 length: 15 amino acids. CDR1 is SGHTA and CDR2 is FQGNSA in the germline V gene. V lost 5 bases and J lost 1; bases outside the gene matches: 7. Here the CDR3 reads CASSTRDRTSYEQYF. In DNA, the CDR3 is TGTGCCAGCAGCACCCGGGACAGGACTTCCTACGAGCAGTACTTC.

This clonotype turned up a few times. This chain connects TRBV10-3 to TRBJ2-7, with D possibly TRBD2 on 6 matching bases. Looked up from germline, CDR1 is ENHRY and CDR2 is SYGVKD. The CDR3 is 14 residues long. The germline V and J ends were trimmed by 4 bases and 5 bases, with 15 bases remaining between them. Here the CDR3 reads CAISGAGGENEQYF. CDR3 in DNA: TGTGCCATCAGTGGTGCCGGGGGAGAGAACGAGCAGTACTTC.

This clonotype was counted a few times. The rearrangement uses TRBV7-2 and TRBJ2-7; 10 nucleotides align to TRBD1. V was pared by 6 bases and J by 5 bases, with 4 bases of the junction left unmatched. Per the germline V gene, CDR1 is SGHTA and CDR2 is FQGNSA. This CDR3 spans 13 amino acids. CDR3 in amino acids: CASRDRGHNEQYF. The CDR3 region has the DNA TGTGCCAGCAGAGACAGGGGGCACAACGAGCAGTACTTC.

Details on this clonotype: The junction differs from germline at one of its ends, possibly a read error. The chain employs TRBV7-8 and TRBJ2-1; possibly TRBD2 for D (6 bases). Germline V gives CDR1 SGHVS, CDR2 FQNEAQ. The CDR3 runs to 17 residues. CDR3 amino acids: CANSQEGSGVSYNEQFF. CDR3 DNA sequence: TGTGCCAACAGCCAGGAGGGTAGCGGTGTCTCCTACAATGAGCAGTTCTTC.

This clonotype was observed a handful of times. V and J are TRBV7-2 and TRBJ1-5; perhaps TRBD1 as D (6 bases). This CDR3 region has 15 residues. V lost 5 bases and J lost 8, with 19 bases in between. CDR1 is SGHTA and CDR2 is FQGNSA in the germline V gene. The CDR3 loop reads CASSPTRGHSEPQHF. The CDR3 region has the DNA TGTGCCAGCAGCCCCACCAGGGGACACAGCGAGCCCCAGCATTTT.

This chain uses TRBV7-9 with TRBJ2-7, with D possibly matching TRBD1 (5 bases). The CDR3 consists of 13 residues. The V end lost 1 base, the J end lost 6 bases, and 10 bases lay between the germline ends. CDR1 is SEHNR, CDR2 FQNEAQ, per germline (reference sequence). The CDR3 DNA is TGTGCCAGCAGCTTAGGTCGTGGGGCCGAGCAGTACTTC. Amino acids: CASSLGRGAEQYF. The entire variable domain, with the rest obtained from reference TRBV7-9 and TRBJ2-7, is as follows: DTGVSQNPRHKITKRGQNVTFRCDPISEHNRLYWYRQTLGQGPEFLTYFQNEAQLEKSRLLSDRFSAERPKGSFSTLEIQRTEQGDSAMYLCASSLGRGAEQYFGPGTRLTVT.

In nucleotides, the CDR3 is TGTGCCAGCAGCGAACCTGGGAGCACAGATACGCAGTATTTT. Amino acid sequence: CASSEPGSTDTQYF. The rearrangement uses TRBV6-5 and TRBJ2-3, with unresolved D. Between the trimmed V and J ends, which lost 6 bases and 0 bases, there was a span of 10 bases. CDR3 length: 14 residues. Germline CDR1 reads MNHEY; CDR2 reads SVGAGI.

V is TRBV27 and J is TRBJ2-3; D unresolved. This CDR3 spans 17 amino acids. V lost 0 bases to trimming and J lost 2 bases, with 15 bases between them. Germline-derived CDR1 and CDR2 are MNHEY and SMNVEV (reference sequence). The DNA for the CDR3 is TGTGCCAGCAGTTTATCGTTGGGCAGCCTCCTCACAGATACGCAGTATTTT. It encodes CASSLSLGSLLTDTQYF.

This chain links TRBV9 with TRBJ2-3; D is unresolved. The CDR3 sequence is 16 residues long. The germline V gene has CDR1 SGDLS and CDR2 YYNGEE. V was trimmed by 6 bases and J by 0 bases, leaving 17 bases between them. CDR3 protein: CASTPKTERSTDTQYF. The CDR3 DNA reads as TGTGCCAGCACCCCTAAGACGGAGCGAAGCACAGATACGCAGTATTTT.

This clonotype was seen at least ten times. This chain joins TRBV7-8 and TRBJ2-7; 7 bases line up with TRBD2. The CDR3 totals 14 residues. Germline CDR1 SGHVS, CDR2 FQNEAQ. V lost 3 bases, J lost 2 bases, and 4 bases stayed unmatched. The CDR3 protein is CASSFSAGAYEQYF. In DNA form, the CDR3 reads TGTGCCAGCAGCTTCAGTGCGGGGGCCTACGAGCAGTACTTC.

The V and J genes are TRBV7-6 and TRBJ1-5; 8 nucleotides match TRBD1. The CDR3 is made up of 14 amino acids. J gave up 6 bases and V 5 bases, and 6 bases lay outside the gene matches. Per germline, CDR1 SGHVS and CDR2 FNYEAQ. CDR3 DNA sequence: TGTGCCAGCAGCCAGACAGGGGCGCGTCAGCCCCAGCATTTT. It encodes CASSQTGARQPQHF. The complete variable domain, with remaining parts taken from reference TRBV7-6 and TRBJ1-5, reads GAGVSQSPRYKVTKRGQDVALRCDPISGHVSLYWYRQALGQGPEFLTYFNYEAQQDKSGLPNDRFSAERPEGSISTLTIQRTEQRDSAMYRCASSQTGARQPQHFGDGTRLSIL.

This clonotype was recorded a few times. The V and J genes are TRBV12-5 and TRBJ2-7, with 8 bases identical to TRBD2. Losses at the gene ends were 5 bases for V and 2 bases for J; bases not matched to a gene: 2. The CDR3 length is 13 residues. Germline V gives CDR1 LGHNT, CDR2 FRNRAP. CDR3 DNA: TGTGCTAGTGGTATTAGCGGGGCCTACGAGCAGTACTTC. Translated: CASGISGAYEQYF.

The gene calls are TRBV5-4 and TRBJ2-7, with D tentatively TRBD2 (5 bases). Per germline, CDR1 SGHNT and CDR2 YYREEE (reference sequence). The CDR3 has 15 amino acids. The germline V and J ends were trimmed by 5 bases and 4 bases, with 19 bases remaining between them. CDR3 nucleotides: TGTGCCAGCAGTCATTTGGTGGGAGATATATACGAGCAGTACTTC. Its translation is CASSHLVGDIYEQYF. The full variable domain, with the rest looked up from reference TRBV5-4 and TRBJ2-7, is ETGVTQSPTHLIKTRGQQVTLRCSSQSGHNTVSWYQQALGQGPQFIFQYYREEENGRGNFPPRFSGLQFPNYSSELNVNALELDDSALYLCASSHLVGDIYEQYFGPGTRLTVT.

The chain is built from TRBV7-6 and TRBJ2-1; the D call may be TRBD1 or TRBD2 (6 bases each). Germline V CDR1 and CDR2: SGHVS, FNYEAQ. Trimming shortened V by 8 bases and J by 1 base, and 21 bases separated the two germline ends. This CDR3 contains 17 residues. The CDR3 here is CASRGNPRGSSYNEQFF. CDR3 bases: TGTGCCAGCCGCGGGAATCCTAGGGGGAGTTCCTACAATGAGCAGTTCTTC. The full variable domain, completed using reference TRBV7-6 and TRBJ2-1, is GAGVSQSPRYKVTKRGQDVALRCDPISGHVSLYWYRQALGQGPEFLTYFNYEAQQDKSGLPNDRFSAERPEGSISTLTIQRTEQRDSAMYRCASRGNPRGSSYNEQFFGPGTRLTVL.

This clonotype was observed a few times. The chain has TRBV7-2 and TRBJ2-1, with 10 bases identical to TRBD2. V lost 5 bases, J lost 8 bases, and 15 bases stayed unmatched. The length of the CDR3 is 17 residues. Germline V gives CDR1 SGHTA, CDR2 FQGNSA. The CDR3 DNA reads TGTGCCAGCAGCCCGAGTAGCGGGAGGCCACAAAGGGATGAGCAGTTCTTC. It is translated as CASSPSSGRPQRDEQFF.

A few counts support this clonotype. DNA of the CDR3: TGTGCCAGCAGCTTGGGACAGGGCCCTTCCCTGTTGGGGGCCAACGTCCTGACTTTC. Residues: CASSLGQGPSLLGANVLTF. This rearrangement joins TRBV7-2 to TRBJ2-6, with 9 bases fitting TRBD1. Germline CDR1 is SGHTA and CDR2 is FQGNSA. V lost 3 bases to trimming and J lost 4 bases; unmatched junction nucleotides: 13. This CDR3 contains 19 residues.

The gene calls are TRBV7-2 and TRBJ2-1; 10 positions agree with TRBD2. The CDR3 has 14 residues. With V trimmed by 11 bases and J by 8 bases, 12 bases remained unmatched. CDR1 and CDR2 (germline): SGHTA, FQGNSA. The CDR3 is CAGGGGLASYEQFF. In DNA, the CDR3 is TGTGCCGGGGGGGGGGGACTAGCGTCATATGAGCAGTTCTTC.

DNA of the CDR3: TGTGCCACCGACAGGGGTCGTAACTATGGCTACACCTTC. It yields the protein CATDRGRNYGYTF. The chain recombines TRBV2 with TRBJ1-2, with 8 bases that match TRBD1. V gave up 10 bases and J gave up 1 base; unmatched junction bases: 5. The CDR3 totals 13 residues. Germline V gives CDR1 SNHLY, CDR2 FYNNEI.

This clonotype has more than one count but fewer than ten. The chain is built from TRBV4-2 and TRBJ2-4; TRBD2 matches 7 bases. Trimming took 5 bases from V and 5 from J; bases not matched to a gene: 6. In germline, CDR1 is LGHNA, CDR2 YNFKEQ. This CDR3 comprises 14 residues. DNA for the CDR3: TGTGCCAGCAGCAAGACTGGGGGGGAAAACATTCAGTACTTC. This translates into CASSKTGGENIQYF.

This clonotype was detected a few times. This chain connects TRBV6-2 or TRBV6-3 to TRBJ1-5, with D perhaps matching TRBD1 (5 bases). The CDR3 length is 16 residues. CDR1 MNHEY and CDR2 SVGEGT come from the germline V gene. With 0 bases removed from V and 7 bases from J, the gap between germline ends came to 16 bases. The CDR3 region is CASSYSMRQGDQPQHF. The CDR3 DNA follows: TGTGCCAGCAGTTACTCGATGAGGCAGGGAGACCAGCCCCAGCATTTT.

The chain carries TRBV4-1 and TRBJ2-3; D may be TRBD2 (6 bases). V lost 1 base and J 6 bases, leaving 17 bases between the germline ends. The germline gives CDR1 MGHRA, CDR2 YSYEKL. This CDR3 spans 16 amino acids. In nucleotides, the CDR3 is TGCGCCAGCAGCCAAGCCGGTGGAGGGGCCGGGGATACGCAGTATTTT. This codes for CASSQAGGGAGDTQYF.

The chain combines TRBV7-9 with TRBJ2-7; D perhaps matches TRBD2 (6 bases). V lost 5 bases to trimming and J lost 0 bases, with 17 bases between them. CDR3 length equals 16 residues. The germline V gene has CDR1 SEHNR and CDR2 FQNEAQ (reference sequence). Here the CDR3 reads CASSPSSEGNSYEQYF. CDR3 sequence (DNA): TGTGCCAGCAGCCCCTCTAGCGAAGGCAACTCCTACGAGCAGTACTTC.

The rearrangement joins TRBV6-1 to TRBJ2-2, with TRBD2 matching 14 bases. The V gene's germline CDR1 is MNHNS and CDR2 SASEGT. Losses at the gene ends were 7 bases for V and 7 bases for J; bases not matched to a gene: 8. The CDR3 length is 16 residues. This CDR3 is CASKRTSGRTDGELFF. Here the CDR3 DNA reads TGTGCCAGCAAGCGGACTAGCGGGAGGACTGACGGGGAGCTGTTTTTT.

This clonotype occurred a few times. The chain recombines TRBV5-4 with TRBJ2-7; TRBD2 aligns across 10 bases. The CDR3 has 13 amino acids. After removal of 7 bases from V and 6 bases from J, the junction contained 7 bases not matched to a gene. Germline assignment: CDR1 SGHNT and CDR2 YYREEE (reference sequence). The CDR3 here is CASQLAGDGEQYF. Written as DNA, the CDR3 is TGTGCCAGCCAGCTAGCGGGGGACGGCGAGCAGTACTTC.

CDR3 amino acids: CASRRTADSSLTYF. The CDR3 region has the DNA TGCGCCAGCAGACGGACAGCCGATTCAAGCTTGACGTATTTT. The chain is built from TRBV5-1 and TRBJ2-3; D is possibly TRBD1 (6 bases). The CDR3 length is 14 residues. Trimming cost V 5 bases and J 14 bases, with 24 bases left between them. The germline CDR1 and CDR2 sequences are SGHRS and YFSETQ.

The genes are TRBV20-1 and TRBJ2-1; 8 bases map to TRBD1. The junction had 9 bases not matched to a gene; V was cut back by 5 bases and J by 15 bases. The germline V gene has CDR1 DFQATT and CDR2 SNEGSKA (reference sequence). This CDR3 region has 11 residues. In DNA, the CDR3 is TGCAGTGCTCGATTTCGACAGGGGACGTTCTTC. It codes for CSARFRQGTFF.